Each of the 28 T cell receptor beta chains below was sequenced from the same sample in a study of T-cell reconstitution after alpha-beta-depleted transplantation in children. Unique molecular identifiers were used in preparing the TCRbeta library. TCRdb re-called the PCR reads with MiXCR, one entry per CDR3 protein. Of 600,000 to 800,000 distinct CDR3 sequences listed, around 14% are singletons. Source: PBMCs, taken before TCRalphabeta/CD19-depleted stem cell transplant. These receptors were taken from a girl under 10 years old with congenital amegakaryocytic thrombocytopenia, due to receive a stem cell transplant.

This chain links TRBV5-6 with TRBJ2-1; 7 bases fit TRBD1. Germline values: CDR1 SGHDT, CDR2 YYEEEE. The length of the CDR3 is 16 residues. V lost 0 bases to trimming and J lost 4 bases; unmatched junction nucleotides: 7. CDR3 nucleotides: TGTGCCAGCAGCTTGGCGCAGGGGGTTTGGTACAATGAGCAGTTCTTC. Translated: CASSLAQGVWYNEQFF. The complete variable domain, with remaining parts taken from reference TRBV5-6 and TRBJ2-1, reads DAGVTQSPTHLIKTRGQQVTLRCSPKSGHDTVSWYQQALGQGPQFIFQYYEEEERQRGNFPDRFSGHQFPNYSSELNVNALLLGDSALYLCASSLAQGVWYNEQFFGPGTRLTVL.

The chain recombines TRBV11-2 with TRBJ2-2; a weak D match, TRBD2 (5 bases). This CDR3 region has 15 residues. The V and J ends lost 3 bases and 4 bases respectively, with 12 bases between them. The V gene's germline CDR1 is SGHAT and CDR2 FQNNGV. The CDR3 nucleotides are TGTGCCAGCAGCTTGGGCAGAGAGGGCACCGGGGAGCTGTTTTTT. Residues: CASSLGREGTGELFF.

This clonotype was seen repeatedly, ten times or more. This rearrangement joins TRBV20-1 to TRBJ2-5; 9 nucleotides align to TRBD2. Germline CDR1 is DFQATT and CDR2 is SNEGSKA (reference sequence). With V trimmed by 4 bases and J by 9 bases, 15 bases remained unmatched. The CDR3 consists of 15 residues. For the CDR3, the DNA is TGCAGTGCTACGCCCTTAGCGGGGGAAAAATCGGCCCAGTACTTC. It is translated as CSATPLAGEKSAQYF.

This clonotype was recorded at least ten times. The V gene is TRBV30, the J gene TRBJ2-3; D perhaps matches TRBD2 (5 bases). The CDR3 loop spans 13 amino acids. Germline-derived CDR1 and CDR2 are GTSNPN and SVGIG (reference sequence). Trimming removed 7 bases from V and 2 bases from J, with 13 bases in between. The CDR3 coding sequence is TGTGCCTCGGGGAGAGCTATCACAGATACGCAGTATTTT. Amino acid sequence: CASGRAITDTQYF.

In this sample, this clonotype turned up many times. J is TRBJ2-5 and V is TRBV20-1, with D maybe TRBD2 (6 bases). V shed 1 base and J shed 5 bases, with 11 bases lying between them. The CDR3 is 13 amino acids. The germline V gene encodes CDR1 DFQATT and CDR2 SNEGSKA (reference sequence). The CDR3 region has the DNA TGCAGTGCTAGAGTGGAGGGTAGGGAGACCCAGTACTTC. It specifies CSARVEGRETQYF.

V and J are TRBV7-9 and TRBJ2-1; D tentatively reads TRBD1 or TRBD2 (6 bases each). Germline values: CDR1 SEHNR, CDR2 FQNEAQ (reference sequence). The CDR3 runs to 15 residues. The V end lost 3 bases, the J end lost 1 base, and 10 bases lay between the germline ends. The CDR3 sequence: CASSLWRGSYNEQFF. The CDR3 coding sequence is TGTGCCAGCAGCTTGTGGAGGGGGTCCTACAATGAGCAGTTCTTC.

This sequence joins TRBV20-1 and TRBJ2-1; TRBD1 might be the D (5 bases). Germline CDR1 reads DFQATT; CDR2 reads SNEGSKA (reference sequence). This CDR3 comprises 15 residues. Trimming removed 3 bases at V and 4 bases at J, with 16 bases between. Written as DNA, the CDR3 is TGCAGTGCTAGTGGACACAGGTCGAGTTACAATGAGCAGTTCTTC. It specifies CSASGHRSSYNEQFF.

CDR3 sequence (DNA): TGTGCCAGCAGCCAGGGATTCGGTCAGCGGACGCAAGAGACCCAGTACTTC. Translated: CASSQGFGQRTQETQYF. The chain is built from TRBV3-1 and TRBJ2-5; perhaps TRBD2 as D (5 bases). This CDR3 spans 17 amino acids. V dropped 3 bases and J dropped 2 bases, with 19 bases sitting between them. CDR1 LGHDT and CDR2 YNNKEL come from the germline V gene (reference sequence).

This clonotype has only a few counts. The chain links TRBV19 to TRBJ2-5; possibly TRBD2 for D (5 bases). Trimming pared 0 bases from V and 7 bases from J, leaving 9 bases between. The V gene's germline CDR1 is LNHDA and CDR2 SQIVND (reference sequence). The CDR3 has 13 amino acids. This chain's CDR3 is CASSIDNRGTQYF. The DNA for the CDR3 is TGTGCCAGTAGTATAGACAACCGGGGGACCCAGTACTTC. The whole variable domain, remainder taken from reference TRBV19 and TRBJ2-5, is DGGITQSPKYLFRKEGQNVTLSCEQNLNHDAMYWYRQDPGQGLRLIYYSQIVNDFQKGDIAEGYSVSREKKESFPLTVTSAQKNPTAFYLCASSIDNRGTQYFGPGTRLLVL.

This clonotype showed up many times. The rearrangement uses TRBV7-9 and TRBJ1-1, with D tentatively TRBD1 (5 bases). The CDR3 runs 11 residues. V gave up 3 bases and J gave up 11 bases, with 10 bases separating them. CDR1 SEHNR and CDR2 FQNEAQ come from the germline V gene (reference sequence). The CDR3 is CASSLGGDAFF. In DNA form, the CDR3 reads TGTGCCAGCAGCTTGGGAGGGGATGCTTTCTTT.

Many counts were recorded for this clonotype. The CDR3 DNA follows: TGCAGTGCTAGACGGGCCTCCCTTAATGAAAAACTGTTTTTT. It codes for CSARRASLNEKLFF. The chain has TRBV20-1 and TRBJ1-4; D not resolved. Germline V lookup: CDR1 DFQATT, CDR2 SNEGSKA (reference sequence). Trimming removed 2 bases from V and 4 bases from J, with 11 bases in between. This CDR3 spans 14 amino acids.

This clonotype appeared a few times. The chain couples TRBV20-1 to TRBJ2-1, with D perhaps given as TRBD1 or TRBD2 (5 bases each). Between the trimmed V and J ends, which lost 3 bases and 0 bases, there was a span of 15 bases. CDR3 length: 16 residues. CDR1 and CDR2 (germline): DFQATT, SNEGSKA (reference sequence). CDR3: CSASGTTGSSYNEQFF. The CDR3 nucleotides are TGCAGTGCTAGCGGGACGACTGGCAGCTCCTACAATGAGCAGTTCTTC.

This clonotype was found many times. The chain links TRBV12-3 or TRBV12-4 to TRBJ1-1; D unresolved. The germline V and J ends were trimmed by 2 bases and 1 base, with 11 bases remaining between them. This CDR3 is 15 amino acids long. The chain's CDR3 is CASSLYDVPNTEAFF. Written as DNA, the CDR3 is TGTGCCAGCAGTTTATATGACGTTCCGAACACTGAAGCTTTCTTT.

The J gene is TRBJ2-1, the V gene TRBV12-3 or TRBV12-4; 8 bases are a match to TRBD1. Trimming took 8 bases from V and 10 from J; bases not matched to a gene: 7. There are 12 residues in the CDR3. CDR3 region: CASAQGVKEQFF. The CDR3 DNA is TGTGCCAGCGCACAGGGGGTTAAGGAGCAGTTCTTC.

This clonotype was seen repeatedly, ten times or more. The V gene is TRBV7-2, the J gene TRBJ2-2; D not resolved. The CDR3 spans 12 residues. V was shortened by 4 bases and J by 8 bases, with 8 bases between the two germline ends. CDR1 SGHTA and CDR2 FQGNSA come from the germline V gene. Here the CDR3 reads CASSSFIGELFF. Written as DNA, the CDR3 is TGTGCCAGCAGCTCCTTTATAGGGGAGCTGTTTTTT.

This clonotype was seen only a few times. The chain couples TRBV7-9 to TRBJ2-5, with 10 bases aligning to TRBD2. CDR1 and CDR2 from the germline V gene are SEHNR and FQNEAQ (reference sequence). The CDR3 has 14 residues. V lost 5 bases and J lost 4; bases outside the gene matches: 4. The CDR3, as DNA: TGTGCCAGCAGCCCCACTAGCGGGATAGAGACCCAGTACTTC. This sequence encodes CASSPTSGIETQYF.

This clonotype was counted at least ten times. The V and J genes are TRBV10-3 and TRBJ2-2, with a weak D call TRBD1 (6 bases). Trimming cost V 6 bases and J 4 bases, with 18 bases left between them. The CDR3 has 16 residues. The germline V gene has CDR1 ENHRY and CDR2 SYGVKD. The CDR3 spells CAIREGQGTGTGELFF. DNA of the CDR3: TGTGCCATCAGAGAGGGGCAGGGGACCGGCACCGGGGAGCTGTTTTTT.

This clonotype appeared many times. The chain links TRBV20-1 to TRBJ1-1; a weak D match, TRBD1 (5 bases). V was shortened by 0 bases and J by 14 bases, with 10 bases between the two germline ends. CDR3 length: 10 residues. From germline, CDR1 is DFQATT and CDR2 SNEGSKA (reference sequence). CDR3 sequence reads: CSARDLGAFF. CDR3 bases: TGCAGTGCTAGAGATCTAGGGGCCTTCTTT.

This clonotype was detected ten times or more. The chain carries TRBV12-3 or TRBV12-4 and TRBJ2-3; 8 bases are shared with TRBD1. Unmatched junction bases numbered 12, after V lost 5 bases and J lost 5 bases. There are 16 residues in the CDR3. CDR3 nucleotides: TGTGCCAGCAGTCCCCGGACAGGGCTTAATGGAGATACGCAGTATTTT. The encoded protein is CASSPRTGLNGDTQYF.

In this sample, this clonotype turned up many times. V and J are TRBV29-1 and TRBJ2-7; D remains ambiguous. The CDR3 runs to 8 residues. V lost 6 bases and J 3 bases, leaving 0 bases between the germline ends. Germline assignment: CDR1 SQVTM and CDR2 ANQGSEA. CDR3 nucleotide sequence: TGCAGCGTCTACGAGCAGTACTTC. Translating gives CSVYEQYF.

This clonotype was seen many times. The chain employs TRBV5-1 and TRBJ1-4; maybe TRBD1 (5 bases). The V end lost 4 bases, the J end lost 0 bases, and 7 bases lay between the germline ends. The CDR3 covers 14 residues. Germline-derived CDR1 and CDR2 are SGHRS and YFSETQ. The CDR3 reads CASSQGPTNEKLFF. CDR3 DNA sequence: TGCGCCAGCAGCCAGGGACCAACTAATGAAAAACTGTTTTTT.

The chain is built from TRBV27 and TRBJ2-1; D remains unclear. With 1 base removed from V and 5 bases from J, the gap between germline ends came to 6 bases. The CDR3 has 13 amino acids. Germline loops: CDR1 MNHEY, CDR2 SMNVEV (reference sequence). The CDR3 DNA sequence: TGTGCCAGCAGTTTATTTGGGGACAATGAGCAGTTCTTC. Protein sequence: CASSLFGDNEQFF.

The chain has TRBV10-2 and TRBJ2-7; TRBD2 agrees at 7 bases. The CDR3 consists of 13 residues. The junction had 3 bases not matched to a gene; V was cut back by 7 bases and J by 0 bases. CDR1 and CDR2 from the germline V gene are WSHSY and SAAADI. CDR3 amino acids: CASTRDYSYEQYF. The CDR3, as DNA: TGCGCCAGCACCCGGGACTACTCCTACGAGCAGTACTTC.

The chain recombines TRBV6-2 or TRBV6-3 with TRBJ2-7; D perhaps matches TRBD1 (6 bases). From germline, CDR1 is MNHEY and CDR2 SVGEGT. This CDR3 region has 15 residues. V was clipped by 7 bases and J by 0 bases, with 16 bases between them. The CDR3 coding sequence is TGTGCCAGCACCAACCAGGGGTACGGCTCCTACGAGCAGTACTTC. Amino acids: CASTNQGYGSYEQYF.

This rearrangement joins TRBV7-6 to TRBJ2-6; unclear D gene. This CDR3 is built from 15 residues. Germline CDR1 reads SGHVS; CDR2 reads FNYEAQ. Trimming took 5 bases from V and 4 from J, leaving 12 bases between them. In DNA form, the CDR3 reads TGTGCCAGCAGCGACGCCAGCATCGGGGCCAACGTCCTGACTTTC. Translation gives CASSDASIGANVLTF.

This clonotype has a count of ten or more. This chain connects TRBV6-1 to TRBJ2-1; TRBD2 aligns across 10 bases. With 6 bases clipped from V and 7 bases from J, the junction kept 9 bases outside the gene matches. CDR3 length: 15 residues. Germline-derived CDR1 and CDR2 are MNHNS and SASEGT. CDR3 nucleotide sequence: TGTGCCAGCAGAGCTAGCGGGAGTGCTCTTAATGAGCAGTTCTTC. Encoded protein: CASRASGSALNEQFF.

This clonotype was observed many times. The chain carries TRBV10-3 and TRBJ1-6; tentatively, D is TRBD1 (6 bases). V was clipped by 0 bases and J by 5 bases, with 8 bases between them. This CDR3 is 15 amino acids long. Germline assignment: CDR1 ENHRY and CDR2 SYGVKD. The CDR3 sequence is CAISESGTHNSPLHF. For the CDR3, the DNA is TGTGCCATCAGTGAGTCTGGGACACATAATTCACCCCTCCACTTT.

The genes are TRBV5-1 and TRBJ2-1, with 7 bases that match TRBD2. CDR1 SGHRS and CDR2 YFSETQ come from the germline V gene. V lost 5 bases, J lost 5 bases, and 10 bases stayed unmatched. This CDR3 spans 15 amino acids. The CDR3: CASRPWPGLHNEQFF. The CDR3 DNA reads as TGCGCCAGCAGACCGTGGCCGGGACTACACAATGAGCAGTTCTTC.